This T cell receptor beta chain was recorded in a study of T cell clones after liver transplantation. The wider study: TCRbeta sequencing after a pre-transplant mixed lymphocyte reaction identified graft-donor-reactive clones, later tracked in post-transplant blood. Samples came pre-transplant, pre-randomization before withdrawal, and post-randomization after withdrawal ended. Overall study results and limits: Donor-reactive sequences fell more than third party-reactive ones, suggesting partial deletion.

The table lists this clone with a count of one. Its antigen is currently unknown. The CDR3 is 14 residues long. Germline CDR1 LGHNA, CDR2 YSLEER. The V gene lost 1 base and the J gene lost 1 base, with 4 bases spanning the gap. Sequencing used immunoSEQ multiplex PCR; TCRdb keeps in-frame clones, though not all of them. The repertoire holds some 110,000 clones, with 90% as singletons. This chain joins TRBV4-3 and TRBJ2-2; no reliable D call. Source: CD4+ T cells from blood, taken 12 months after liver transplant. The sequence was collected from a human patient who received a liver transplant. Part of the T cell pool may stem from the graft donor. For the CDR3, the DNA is TGCGCCAGCAGCCAAGGACAGAACACCGGGGAGCTGTTTTTT. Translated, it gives CASSQGQNTGELFF.